The entry below gives a single TCR beta chain sequence along with its context. The antigen remains unidentified. This CDR3 is 15 amino acids long. The V and J ends lost 7 bases and 5 bases, in that order; junction bases with no gene match: 9. Looked up from germline, CDR1 is LNHNV and CDR2 is YYDKDF (reference sequence). Method: immunoSEQ multiplex PCR; TCRdb's copy keeps in-frame clones and lacks some. The repertoire includes about 21,000 clones, 94% of them detected once, and 1.5% to 2.5% sits in the top ten. Sorted regulatory T cells were CD4-positive, CD25-high and CD127-low or negative. The data were obtained in a study of B cell selection in AIRE deficiency. Study-wide results and caveats: Shared Treg sequences were biased toward short CDR3s with few non-templated nucleotide insertions. Patient Tconv and Treg cells showed healthy-like TCRBV usage, CDR3 length, diversity. Healthy donors alone shared roughly 32% of 4,000 or so Treg sequences; patients alone approximately 9.3%. Healthy Tconv contained about 35% of shared healthy Treg sequences; only TCRbeta sequenced.

This TCR was recovered from a human donor with AIRE deficiency. The sample was Tregs sorted from PBMCs. The J gene is TRBJ2-1, the V gene TRBV15; TRBD1 agrees at 9 bases. The CDR3 loop reads CATTPGTGSDNEQFF. The DNA of the CDR3 is TGTGCCACCACTCCGGGGACAGGGTCGGACAATGAGCAGTTCTTC. The full variable domain, completed using reference TRBV15 and TRBJ2-1, is DAMVIQNPRYQVTQFGKPVTLSCSQTLNHNVMYWYQQKSSQAPKLLFHYYDKDFNNEADTPDNFQSRRPNTSFCFLDIRSPGLGDTAMYLCATTPGTGSDNEQFFGPGTRLTVL.